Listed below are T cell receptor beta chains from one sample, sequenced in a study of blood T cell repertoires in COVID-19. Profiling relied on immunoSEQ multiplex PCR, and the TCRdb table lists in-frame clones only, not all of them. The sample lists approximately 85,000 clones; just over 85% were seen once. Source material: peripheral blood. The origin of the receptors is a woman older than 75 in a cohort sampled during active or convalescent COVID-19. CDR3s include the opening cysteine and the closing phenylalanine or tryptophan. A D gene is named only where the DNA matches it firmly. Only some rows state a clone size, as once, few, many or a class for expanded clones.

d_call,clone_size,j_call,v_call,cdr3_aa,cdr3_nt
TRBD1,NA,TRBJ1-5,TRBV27,CASSGTGFHSNQPQHF,TGTGCCAGCAGTGGGACAGGGTTCCATAGCAATCAGCCCCAGCATTTT
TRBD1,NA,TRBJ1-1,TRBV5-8,CASTWDRIDRTEAFF,TGTGCCAGCACCTGGGACAGGATTGACCGCACTGAAGCTTTCTTT
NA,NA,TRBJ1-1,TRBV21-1,CARTGLNTEAFF,TGTGCCAGGACAGGGTTGAACACTGAAGCTTTCTTT
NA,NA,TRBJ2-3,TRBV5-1,CASSLGTSTDTQYF,TGCGCCAGCAGCTTGGGGACTAGCACAGATACGCAGTATTTT
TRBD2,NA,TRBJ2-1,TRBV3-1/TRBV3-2,CASSPTSGGGYEQFF,TGTGCCAGCAGCCCGACTAGCGGGGGGGGATATGAGCAGTTCTTC
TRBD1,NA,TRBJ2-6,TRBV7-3,CASSPRGGAIGANVLTF,TGTGCCAGCAGCCCTCGAGGGGGCGCGATTGGGGCCAACGTCCTGACTTTC
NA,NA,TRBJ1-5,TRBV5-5,CASSLVQGSNQPQHF,TGTGCCAGCAGCTTGGTTCAGGGAAGCAATCAGCCCCAGCATTTT
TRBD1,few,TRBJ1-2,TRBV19,CASSRSDRAANGYTF,TGTGCCAGTAGTAGATCGGACAGGGCGGCGAATGGCTACACCTTC
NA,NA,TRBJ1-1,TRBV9,CASSVAQGNTEAFF,TGTGCCAGCAGCGTCGCACAGGGGAACACTGAAGCTTTCTTT
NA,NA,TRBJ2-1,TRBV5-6,CASSATRGTVTYNEQFF,TGTGCCAGCAGCGCGACCCGCGGGACAGTGACCTACAATGAGCAGTTCTTC
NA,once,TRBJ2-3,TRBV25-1,CASSGLGDTQYF,TGTGCCAGCAGTGGGCTTGGAGATACGCAGTATTTT
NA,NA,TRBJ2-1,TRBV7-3,CASSLLRATYNEQFF,TGTGCCAGCAGCTTATTGAGGGCCACCTACAATGAGCAGTTCTTC
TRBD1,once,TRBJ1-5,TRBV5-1,CASSLAPAGTGGWQPQHF,TGCGCCAGCAGCTTGGCCCCCGCCGGGACAGGGGGATGGCAGCCCCAGCATTTT
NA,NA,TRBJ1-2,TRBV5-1,CASSLTGDYGYTF,TGCGCCAGCAGCTTGACAGGCGACTATGGCTACACCTTC
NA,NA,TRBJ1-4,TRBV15,CATSRDLAGKGEKLFF,TGTGCCACCAGCAGAGATTTGGCAGGGAAAGGTGAAAAACTGTTTTTT
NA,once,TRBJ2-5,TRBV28,CASSLAGGETQYF,TGTGCCAGCAGTTTGGCTGGGGGGGAGACCCAGTACTTC
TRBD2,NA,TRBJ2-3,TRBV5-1,CASSPMTSGRHDTQYF,TGCGCCAGCAGCCCCATGACTAGCGGGAGACATGATACGCAGTATTTT
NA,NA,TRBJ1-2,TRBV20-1,CSVGRYYGYTF,TGCAGTGTAGGCAGGTACTATGGCTACACCTTC
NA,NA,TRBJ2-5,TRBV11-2,CASTLYWTAQETQYF,TGTGCCAGCACTCTTTATTGGACAGCACAAGAGACCCAGTACTTC
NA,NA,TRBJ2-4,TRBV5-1,CASSLAPVAIAKNIQYF,TGCGCCAGCAGCTTGGCGCCAGTAGCGATAGCCAAAAACATTCAGTACTTC
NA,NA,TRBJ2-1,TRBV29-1,CSVGAPRGASYNEQFF,TGCAGCGTTGGAGCCCCCAGGGGGGCCTCCTACAATGAGCAGTTCTTC
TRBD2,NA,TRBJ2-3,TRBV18,CASSPQPIAGASSTDTQYF,TGTGCCAGCTCACCACAGCCGATTGCGGGAGCCTCTAGCACAGATACGCAGTATTTT
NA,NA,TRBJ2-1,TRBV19,CASKEAPSSNEQFF,TGTGCCAGTAAGGAGGCCCCCTCTTCGAATGAGCAGTTCTTC
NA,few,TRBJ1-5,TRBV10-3,CAISAEGGQPQHF,TGTGCCATCAGTGCGGAGGGCGGACAGCCCCAGCATTTT
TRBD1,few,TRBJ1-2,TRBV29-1,CSVGTGQGSNYGYTF,TGCAGCGTTGGCACGGGACAGGGATCTAACTATGGCTACACCTTC
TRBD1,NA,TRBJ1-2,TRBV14,CASSLTGTGAYGYTF,TGTGCCAGCAGCCTAACCGGAACAGGGGCCTATGGCTACACCTTC
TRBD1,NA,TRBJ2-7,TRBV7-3,CASSFQGDEQYF,TGTGCCAGCAGCTTTCAGGGGGACGAGCAGTACTTC
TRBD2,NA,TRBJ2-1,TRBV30,CAWSGGGPNEQFF,TGTGCCTGGAGCGGGGGGGGACCCAATGAGCAGTTCTTC
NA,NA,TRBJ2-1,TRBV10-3,CAISDWGGPGHNEQFF,TGTGCCATCAGTGATTGGGGGGGGCCCGGCCACAATGAGCAGTTCTTC
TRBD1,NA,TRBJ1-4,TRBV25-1,CASSEYPGQGNEKLFF,TGTGCCAGCAGTGAATATCCGGGACAGGGGAATGAAAAACTGTTTTTT
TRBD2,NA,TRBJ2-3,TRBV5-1,CASSITSGNTDTQYF,TGCGCCAGCAGCATTACTAGCGGGAACACAGATACGCAGTATTTT
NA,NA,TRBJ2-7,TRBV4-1,CASSQDRTSYEQYF,TGCGCCAGCAGCCAAGACAGGACATCCTACGAGCAGTACTTC
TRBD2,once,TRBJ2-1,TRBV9,CASSVMSGSSYNEQFF,TGTGCCAGCAGCGTAATGAGCGGGAGCTCCTACAATGAGCAGTTCTTC
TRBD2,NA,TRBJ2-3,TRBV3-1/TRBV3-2,CASSQLGASGRGTDTQYF,TGTGCCAGCAGCCAGCTGGGGGCTAGCGGGAGAGGCACAGATACGCAGTATTTT
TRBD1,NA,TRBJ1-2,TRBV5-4,CASSLQRGQGWGYTF,TGTGCCAGCAGCCTTCAACGTGGACAGGGTTGGGGCTACACCTTC
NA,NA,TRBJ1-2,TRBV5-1,CASSLGHAQDYGYTF,TGCGCCAGCAGCTTGGGACATGCCCAAGACTATGGCTACACCTTC
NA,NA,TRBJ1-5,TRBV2,CASDRGEYQPQHF,TGTGCCAGCGACAGAGGAGAGTATCAGCCCCAGCATTTT
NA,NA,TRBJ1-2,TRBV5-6,CASSSGVGYGYTF,TGTGCCAGCAGCTCGGGGGTCGGATATGGCTACACCTTC
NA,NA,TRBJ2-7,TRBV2,CASRGWDTFYEQYF,TGTGCCAGCAGGGGATGGGACACCTTCTACGAGCAGTACTTC
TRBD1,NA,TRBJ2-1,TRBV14,CASSLTRDSLFNEQFF,TGTGCCAGCAGCCTAACTCGGGACAGCTTATTCAATGAGCAGTTCTTC
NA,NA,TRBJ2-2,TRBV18,CASSPPRVGTGELFF,TGTGCCAGCTCACCGCCCAGGGTTGGCACCGGGGAGCTGTTTTTT
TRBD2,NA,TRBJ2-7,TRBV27,CASRQIREALDFPTKQYF,TGTGCCAGCAGACAAATCCGGGAGGCCCTAGACTTTCCTACGAAGCAGTACTTC